A single sample is the source of the 6 T cell receptor beta chains below, sequenced in a study of human T cells and chemical hapten exposure. TCRdb passed the 5' RACE reads through MiXCR, listing each CDR3 protein once. The profile shows 81,000 or so distinct CDR3 sequences, about 8.4% of them singletons. The template was total RNA from unfractionated whole blood. The receptors originated from a male donor in good health.

This clonotype has just a few counts. The chain joins TRBV5-1 to TRBJ1-1; D gene unclear. The V end lost 6 bases, the J end lost 11 bases, and 20 bases lay between the germline ends. Germline CDR1 reads SGHRS; CDR2 reads YFSETQ. CDR3 size: 13 residues. The CDR3 reads CASKLRSQEEAFF. CDR3 DNA sequence: TGCGCCAGCAAATTGAGGTCCCAGGAGGAGGCTTTCTTT. The full variable domain, in which reference TRBV5-1 and TRBJ1-1 provide the parts outside the CDR3, is KAGVTQTPRYLIKTRGQQVTLSCSPISGHRSVSWYQQTPGQGLQFLFEYFSETQRNKGNFPGRFSGRQFSNSRSEMNVSTLELGDSALYLCASKLRSQEEAFFGQGTRLTVV.

This chain joins TRBV5-1 and TRBJ1-1; the D gene is possibly TRBD1 (5 bases). The CDR3 length is 12 residues. Germline values: CDR1 SGHRS, CDR2 YFSETQ. Trimming shortened V by 4 bases and J by 10 bases, and 14 bases separated the two germline ends. CDR3 loop: CASSDGASGAFF. Here the CDR3 DNA reads TGCGCCAGCAGCGACGGGGCTTCCGGAGCTTTCTTT.

This clonotype was counted at least ten times. The gene calls are TRBV5-1 and TRBJ2-1, with 7 bases matching TRBD2. With 3 bases clipped from V and 8 bases from J, the junction kept 14 bases outside the gene matches. Germline assignment: CDR1 SGHRS and CDR2 YFSETQ. The CDR3 is 16 residues long. The CDR3 sequence: CASSSSLGGTTDEQFF. For the CDR3, the DNA is TGCGCCAGCAGCTCTTCCCTGGGGGGGACGACGGATGAGCAGTTCTTC. Drawing the rest from reference TRBV5-1 and TRBJ2-1, the complete variable domain is KAGVTQTPRYLIKTRGQQVTLSCSPISGHRSVSWYQQTPGQGLQFLFEYFSETQRNKGNFPGRFSGRQFSNSRSEMNVSTLELGDSALYLCASSSSLGGTTDEQFFGPGTRLTVL.

V usage is TRBV27 and J usage is TRBJ2-6; no clear D. The CDR3 length is 16 residues. CDR1 is MNHEY and CDR2 is SMNVEV in the germline V gene (reference sequence). The V and J ends lost 5 bases and 1 base respectively, with 12 bases between them. In DNA form, the CDR3 reads TGTGCCAGCAGTCCCCCGACCGGTTCTGGGGCCAACGTCCTGACTTTC. Its protein product is CASSPPTGSGANVLTF.

This clonotype was counted a few times. The rearrangement joins TRBV7-8 to TRBJ1-1; 12 bases map to TRBD1. Looked up from germline, CDR1 is SGHVS and CDR2 is FQNEAQ. The CDR3 runs 16 residues. V gave up 4 bases and J gave up 6 bases; unmatched junction bases: 9. CDR3 coding DNA: TGTGCCAGCAGCTCCGAAAGGGGACAGGGGGCCCCTGAAGCTTTCTTT. Translating it yields CASSSERGQGAPEAFF.

This chain uses TRBV6-1 with TRBJ2-7; D may correspond to TRBD1 or TRBD2 (5 bases each). The ends were cut back, 10 bases at V and 4 bases at J, with 17 bases in the middle. The CDR3 covers 13 residues. Germline loops: CDR1 MNHNS, CDR2 SASEGT. CDR3 residues: CATTGAGKYEQYF. CDR3 DNA: TGTGCCACCACCGGGGCAGGTAAATACGAGCAGTACTTC.